This TCR beta chain was obtained from a study of blood T cell repertoires in COVID-19. Study information: Both acute and convalescent COVID-19 samples were obtained from the United States, Italy and Spain.

Cohorts were based on clinical histories the participants reported. Trimming at V came to 2 bases and at J to 3 bases, leaving 0 bases not matched to a gene. This CDR3 has 14 amino acids. The germline gives CDR1 SGHDN, CDR2 FVKESK. Per the original methods: Nucleated cell number was recorded as an estimate derived from reference gene primer amplification. Clones were sequenced by immunoSEQ multiplex PCR, and TCRdb holds only the in-frame ones, with some missing. The V and J calls and the clone size are those of that table, but D and trimming were determined from the DNA. The table has 220,000 or so clones, 88% seen once. This clone was found a few times.

The TCR was taken from a woman between 50 and 59 years old with acute COVID-19. The source material was PBMCs or T cells enriched from blood (not recorded which). The rearrangement links TRBV14 to TRBJ2-7; TRBD2 agrees at 11 bases. CDR3 in DNA: TGTGCCAGCAGCCAACTAGCGGGAGGCTACGAGCAGTACTTC. It encodes CASSQLAGGYEQYF. The full variable domain, in which reference TRBV14 and TRBJ2-7 provide the parts outside the CDR3, is EAGVTQFPSHSVIEKGQTVTLRCDPISGHDNLYWYRRVMGKEIKFLLHFVKESKQDESGMPNNRFLAERTGGTYSTLKVQPAELEDSGVYFCASSQLAGGYEQYFGPGTRLTVT.